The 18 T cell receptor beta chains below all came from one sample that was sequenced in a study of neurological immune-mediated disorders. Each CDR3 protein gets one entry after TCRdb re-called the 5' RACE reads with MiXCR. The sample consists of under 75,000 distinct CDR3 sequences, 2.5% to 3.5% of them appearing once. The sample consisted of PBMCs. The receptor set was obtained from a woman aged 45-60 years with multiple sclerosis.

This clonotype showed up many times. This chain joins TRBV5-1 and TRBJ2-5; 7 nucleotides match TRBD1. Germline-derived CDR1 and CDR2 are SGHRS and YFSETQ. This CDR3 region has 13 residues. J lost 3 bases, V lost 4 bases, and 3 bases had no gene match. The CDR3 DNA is TGCGCCAGCAGCCCCGGACAGGAAGAGACCCAGTACTTC. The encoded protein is CASSPGQEETQYF.

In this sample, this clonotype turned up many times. In DNA form, the CDR3 reads TGTGCCAGCAGCGGAAGGAGAACCTACGAGCAGTACTTC. Translating gives CASSGRRTYEQYF. V gene TRBV7-2 combines with J gene TRBJ2-7, with D unresolved. This CDR3 has 13 amino acids. V was shortened by 5 bases and J by 2 bases, with 10 bases between the two germline ends. Germline V gene lookup returns CDR1 SGHTA and CDR2 FQGNSA.

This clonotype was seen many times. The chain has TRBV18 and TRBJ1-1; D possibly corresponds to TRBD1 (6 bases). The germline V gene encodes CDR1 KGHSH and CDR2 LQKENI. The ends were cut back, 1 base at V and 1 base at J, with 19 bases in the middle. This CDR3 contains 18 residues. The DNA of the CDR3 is TGTGCCAGCTCACCACGGCTGGCCGTTCAGGGGTCGAACACTGAAGCTTTCTTT. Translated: CASSPRLAVQGSNTEAFF.

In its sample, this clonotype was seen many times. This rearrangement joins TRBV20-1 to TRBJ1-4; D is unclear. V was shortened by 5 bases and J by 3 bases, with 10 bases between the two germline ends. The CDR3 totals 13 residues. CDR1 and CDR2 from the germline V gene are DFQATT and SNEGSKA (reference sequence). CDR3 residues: CSAPHPANEKLFF. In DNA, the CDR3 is TGCAGTGCTCCTCATCCAGCTAATGAAAAACTGTTTTTT.

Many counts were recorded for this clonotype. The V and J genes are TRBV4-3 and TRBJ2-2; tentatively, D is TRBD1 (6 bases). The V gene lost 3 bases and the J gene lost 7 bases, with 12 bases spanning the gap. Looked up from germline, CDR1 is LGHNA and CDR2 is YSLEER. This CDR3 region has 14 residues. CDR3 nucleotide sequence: TGCGCCAGCAGCCACGTACAGGGTCTCGGGGAGCTGTTTTTT. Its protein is CASSHVQGLGELFF.

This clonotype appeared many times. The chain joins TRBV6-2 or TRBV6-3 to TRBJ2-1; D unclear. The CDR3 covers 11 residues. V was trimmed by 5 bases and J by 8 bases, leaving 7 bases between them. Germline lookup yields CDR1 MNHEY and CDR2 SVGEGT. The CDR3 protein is CASSLKYEQFF. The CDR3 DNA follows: TGTGCCAGCAGTCTCAAGTATGAGCAGTTCTTC.

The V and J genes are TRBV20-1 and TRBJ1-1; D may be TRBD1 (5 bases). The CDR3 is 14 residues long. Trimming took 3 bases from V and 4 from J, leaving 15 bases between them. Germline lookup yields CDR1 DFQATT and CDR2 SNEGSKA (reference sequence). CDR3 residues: CSARGGTESTEAFF. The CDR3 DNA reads TGCAGTGCTAGGGGCGGGACGGAAAGCACTGAAGCTTTCTTT.

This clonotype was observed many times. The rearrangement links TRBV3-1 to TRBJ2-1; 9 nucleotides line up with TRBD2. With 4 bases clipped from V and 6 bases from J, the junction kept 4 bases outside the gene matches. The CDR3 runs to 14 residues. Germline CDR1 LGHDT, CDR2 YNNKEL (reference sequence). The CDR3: CASSPGLASNEQFF. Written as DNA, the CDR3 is TGTGCCAGCAGCCCAGGACTAGCGAGCAATGAGCAGTTCTTC.

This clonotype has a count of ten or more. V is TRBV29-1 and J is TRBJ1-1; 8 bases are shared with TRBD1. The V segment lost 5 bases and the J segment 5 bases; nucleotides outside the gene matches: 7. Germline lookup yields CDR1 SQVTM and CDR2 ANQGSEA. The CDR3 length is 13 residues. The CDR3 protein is CSVTQGAGTEAFF. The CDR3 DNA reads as TGCAGCGTTACGCAGGGGGCAGGGACTGAAGCTTTCTTT.

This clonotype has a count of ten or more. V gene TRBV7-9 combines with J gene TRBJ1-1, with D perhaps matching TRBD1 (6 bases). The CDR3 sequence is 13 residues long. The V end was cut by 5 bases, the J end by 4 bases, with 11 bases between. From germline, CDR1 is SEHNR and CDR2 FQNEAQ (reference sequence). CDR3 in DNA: TGTGCCAGCAGCGAACAGGGAGGCACTGAAGCTTTCTTT. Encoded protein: CASSEQGGTEAFF.

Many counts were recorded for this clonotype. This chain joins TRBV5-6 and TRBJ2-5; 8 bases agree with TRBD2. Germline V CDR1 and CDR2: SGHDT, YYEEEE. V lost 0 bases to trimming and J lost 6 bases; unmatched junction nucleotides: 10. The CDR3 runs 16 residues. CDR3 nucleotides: TGTGCCAGCAGCTTGGCCGTGGGACTAGTTGGGAAGACCCAGTACTTC. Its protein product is CASSLAVGLVGKTQYF.

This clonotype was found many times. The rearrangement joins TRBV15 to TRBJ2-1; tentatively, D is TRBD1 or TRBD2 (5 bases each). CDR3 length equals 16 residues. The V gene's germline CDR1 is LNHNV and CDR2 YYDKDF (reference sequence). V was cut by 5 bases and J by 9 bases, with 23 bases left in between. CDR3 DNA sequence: TGTGCCACCAGCCCCCAGGGAAGAGGGCAGTCAGGTGAGCAGTTCTTC. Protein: CATSPQGRGQSGEQFF.

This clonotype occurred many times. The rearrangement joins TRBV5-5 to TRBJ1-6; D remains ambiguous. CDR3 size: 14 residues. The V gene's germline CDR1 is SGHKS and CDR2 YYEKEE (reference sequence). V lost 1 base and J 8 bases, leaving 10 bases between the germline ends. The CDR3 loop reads CASSLNGLDSPLHF. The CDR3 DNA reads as TGTGCCAGCAGCTTGAACGGGTTGGATTCACCCCTCCACTTT.

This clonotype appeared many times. CDR3 protein: CASSLYAHYQETQYF. The CDR3 region has the DNA TGCGCCAGCAGCTTGTATGCACACTACCAAGAGACCCAGTACTTC. V and J are TRBV5-1 and TRBJ2-5, with D hard to call. This CDR3 is 15 amino acids long. The germline CDR1 and CDR2 sequences are SGHRS and YFSETQ. Trimming pared 1 base from V and 0 bases from J, leaving 10 bases between. Together with reference TRBV5-1 and TRBJ2-5, the CDR3 gives the full variable domain: KAGVTQTPRYLIKTRGQQVTLSCSPISGHRSVSWYQQTPGQGLQFLFEYFSETQRNKGNFPGRFSGRQFSNSRSEMNVSTLELGDSALYLCASSLYAHYQETQYFGPGTRLLVL.

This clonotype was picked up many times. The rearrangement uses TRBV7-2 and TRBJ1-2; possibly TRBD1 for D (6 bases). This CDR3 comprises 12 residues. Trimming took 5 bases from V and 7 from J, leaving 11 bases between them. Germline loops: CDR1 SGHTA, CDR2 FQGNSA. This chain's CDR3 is CASSNLGGGYTF. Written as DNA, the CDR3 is TGTGCCAGCAGCAACCTAGGGGGTGGCTACACCTTC.

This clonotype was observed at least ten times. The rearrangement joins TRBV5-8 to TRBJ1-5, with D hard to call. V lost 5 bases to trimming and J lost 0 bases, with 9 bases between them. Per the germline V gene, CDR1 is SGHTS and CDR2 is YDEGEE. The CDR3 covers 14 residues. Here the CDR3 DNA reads TGTGCCAGCAGACCGTTTGTTAGCAATCAGCCCCAGCATTTT. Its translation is CASRPFVSNQPQHF.

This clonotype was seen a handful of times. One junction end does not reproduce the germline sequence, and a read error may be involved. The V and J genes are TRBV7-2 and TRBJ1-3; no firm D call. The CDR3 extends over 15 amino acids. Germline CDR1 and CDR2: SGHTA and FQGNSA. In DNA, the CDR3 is TGTGCCAGCAGCTTAGATATGGGATCCGGAAAAACCATATATTTT. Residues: CASSLDMGSGKTIYF.

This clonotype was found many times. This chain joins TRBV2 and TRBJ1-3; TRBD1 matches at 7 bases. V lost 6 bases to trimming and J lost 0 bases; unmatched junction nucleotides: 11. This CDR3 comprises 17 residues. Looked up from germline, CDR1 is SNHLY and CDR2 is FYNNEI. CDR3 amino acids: CASRQGQSLISGNTIYF. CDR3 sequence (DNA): TGTGCCAGCAGGCAGGGACAGTCTCTAATCTCTGGAAACACCATATATTTT.